A selection of T cell receptor beta chains follows, all from one sample in a study of blood T cells in healthy people across ages. TCRdb re-derived calls from the 5' RACE reads in MiXCR, one entry per CDR3 protein. The sample records some 700,000 distinct CDR3 sequences, roughly 43% being singletons. The sequenced material came from blood. These receptors were obtained from a woman aged 60-70 years in good health. The CDR3 runs from the conserved cysteine through the conserved F or W. D genes are given only for firm matches. A row's size may be missing; if present it is once, few, many or a size class.

size,V,D,J,CDR3,DNA
NA,TRBV20-1,NA,TRBJ1-2,CSAMGRDYGYTF,TGCAGTGCAATGGGGCGCGACTATGGCTACACCTTC
few,TRBV21-1,NA,TRBJ2-5,CASSKVAGETQYF,TGTGCCAGCAGCAAAGTAGCAGGGGAGACCCAGTACTTC
NA,TRBV10-1,NA,TRBJ2-5,CASSESVGETQYF,TGCGCCAGCAGTGAGTCGGTCGGAGAGACCCAGTACTTC
few,TRBV2,TRBD1,TRBJ2-6,CASRDWDRLLSGANVLTF,TGTGCCAGCAGGGATTGGGACAGGTTGCTTTCTGGGGCCAACGTCCTGACTTTC
few,TRBV7-2,NA,TRBJ1-4,CASSLGPEKLFF,TGTGCCAGCAGCTTGGGACCTGAAAAACTGTTTTTT
NA,TRBV3-1,NA,TRBJ2-7,CASSSRLEGYEQYF,TGTGCCAGCAGCTCCCGGTTGGAGGGTTACGAGCAGTACTTC
NA,TRBV30,NA,TRBJ2-2,CAWAPGHNTGELFF,TGTGCCTGGGCACCGGGACACAACACCGGGGAGCTGTTTTTT
NA,TRBV20-1,NA,TRBJ1-1,CSARIHTSMNTEAFF,TGCAGTGCTAGGATTCATACTTCCATGAACACTGAAGCTTTCTTT
NA,TRBV20-1,TRBD1,TRBJ1-1,CSASGTVLEAFF,TGCAGTGCTAGCGGGACAGTATTGGAGGCTTTCTTT
NA,TRBV4-2,TRBD2,TRBJ2-7,CASSLGTSGPNEQYF,TGTGCCAGCAGCCTAGGGACTAGCGGGCCCAATGAGCAGTACTTC
NA,TRBV24-1,NA,TRBJ1-1,CATSDGGTLGRENTEAFF,TGTGCCACCAGTGATGGCGGGACGCTCGGGAGAGAGAACACTGAAGCTTTCTTT
few,TRBV7-9,NA,TRBJ2-1,CASSDRGEQFF,TGTGCCAGCAGCGATCGAGGTGAGCAGTTCTTC
few,TRBV7-7,TRBD2,TRBJ2-5,CASSTGLAGEQETQYF,TGTGCCAGCAGCACGGGACTAGCGGGGGAACAAGAGACCCAGTACTTC
NA,TRBV4-3,NA,TRBJ2-5,CAGSQTTGIQETQYF,TGCGCCGGCAGCCAGACAACAGGTATCCAAGAGACCCAGTACTTC
NA,TRBV5-4,TRBD1,TRBJ2-6,CASSFTGGLSGANVLTF,TGTGCCAGCAGCTTTACAGGGGGGCTCTCTGGGGCCAACGTCCTGACTTTC
many,TRBV29-1,NA,TRBJ2-1,CSGSPPGSGWNEQFF,TGCAGCGGTTCTCCGCCCGGATCGGGTTGGAATGAGCAGTTCTTC
NA,TRBV9,NA,TRBJ1-5,CASRRGSESNQPQHF,TGTGCCAGCAGGCGCGGGTCAGAGAGCAATCAGCCCCAGCATTTT
NA,TRBV2,TRBD1,TRBJ2-3,CAGSEENRGATQYF,TGTGCCGGCAGTGAAGAAAACAGGGGAGCTACGCAGTATTTT
NA,TRBV20-1,NA,TRBJ1-5,CSAIKGVSNQPQHF,TGCAGTGCTATAAAGGGGGTGAGCAATCAGCCCCAGCATTTT
NA,TRBV10-3,NA,TRBJ2-7,CAISEPGRLSSYEQYF,TGTGCCATCAGTGAGCCCGGACGACTGAGCTCCTACGAGCAGTACTTC
many,TRBV4-1,NA,TRBJ2-3,CASSQEPSRVTQYF,TGCGCCAGCAGCCAAGAACCCTCAAGGGTTACGCAGTATTTT
few,TRBV10-3,NA,TRBJ1-5,CAIGQTNQPQHF,TGTGCCATCGGGCAGACCAATCAGCCCCAGCATTTT
once,TRBV7-2,TRBD2,TRBJ2-7,CASNHGTSGNKQYF,TGTGCCAGCAACCACGGGACTAGCGGAAATAAGCAGTACTTC
NA,TRBV7-9,TRBD2,TRBJ2-1,CASSFDLGLPYQETQFF,TGTGCCAGCAGCTTCGACTTGGGACTACCATACCAAGAGACCCAGTTCTTC
NA,TRBV7-9,NA,TRBJ1-1,CASSFGGAIAVAFF,TGTGCCAGCAGCTTCGGGGGGGCGATCGCTGTAGCTTTCTTT
NA,TRBV7-9,NA,TRBJ1-1,CASSLEGGFVEAFF,TGTGCCAGCAGCTTAGAAGGAGGGTTTGTAGAAGCTTTCTTT
NA,TRBV5-6,TRBD2,TRBJ2-3,CASSTSGPDTQYF,TGTGCCAGCAGTACTAGCGGCCCAGATACGCAGTATTTT
once,TRBV7-2,NA,TRBJ2-3,CASSLLGASTDTQYF,TGTGCCAGCAGCCTACTCGGGGCTAGCACAGATACGCAGTATTTT
NA,TRBV4-2,TRBD2,TRBJ2-7,CASSQPGLAGDNEQYF,TGTGCCAGCAGCCAGCCTGGACTAGCGGGAGACAACGAGCAGTACTTC
NA,TRBV9,NA,TRBJ1-1,CASSITGRAEAFF,TGTGCCAGCAGCATAACAGGGAGGGCTGAAGCTTTCTTT
few,TRBV7-9,TRBD1,TRBJ1-5,CASRGQGEEIQHF,TGTGCCAGCCGGGGACAGGGAGAAGAGATCCAGCATTTT
many,TRBV12-3/TRBV12-4,TRBD1,TRBJ1-2,CASSPTGTGYGYTF,TGTGCCAGCAGTCCAACCGGGACAGGTTATGGCTACACCTTC
NA,TRBV2,NA,TRBJ2-5,CASMYSRQETQYF,TGTGCCAGCATGTACAGTCGCCAAGAGACCCAGTACTTC
few,TRBV25-1,NA,TRBJ1-2,CASSTSTGTLRGYTF,TGTGCCAGCAGCACCTCCACCGGGACACTCCGTGGCTACACCTTC
many,TRBV9,NA,TRBJ2-5,CASSVNRAEETQYF,TGTGCCAGCAGCGTAAACAGGGCCGAAGAGACCCAGTACTTC
many,TRBV9,NA,TRBJ2-1,CASGNPYNEQFF,TGTGCCAGCGGTAACCCCTACAATGAGCAGTTCTTC
NA,TRBV5-1,TRBD1,TRBJ1-4,CASRPTGGTNEKLFF,TGCGCCAGCCGGCCCACAGGGGGTACTAATGAAAAACTGTTTTTT
few,TRBV20-1,TRBD2,TRBJ2-3,CSARATPGSSGGSTDTQYF,TGCAGTGCTAGAGCTACCCCTGGGAGTAGCGGGGGCAGCACAGATACGCAGTATTTT
few,TRBV20-1,NA,TRBJ1-2,CSALTVNYGYTF,TGCAGTGCTTTGACAGTGAACTATGGCTACACCTTC
NA,TRBV19,NA,TRBJ1-2,CASSTDRTANYGYTF,TGTGCCAGTAGTACCGATCGGACAGCAAACTATGGCTACACCTTC
few,TRBV30,TRBD1,TRBJ2-3,CAWTSGTGLTDTQYF,TGTGCCTGGACTTCCGGGACAGGGCTCACAGATACGCAGTATTTT
few,TRBV6-2/TRBV6-3,NA,TRBJ2-7,CASRVVYEQYF,TGTGCCAGCAGGGTGGTGTACGAGCAGTACTTC